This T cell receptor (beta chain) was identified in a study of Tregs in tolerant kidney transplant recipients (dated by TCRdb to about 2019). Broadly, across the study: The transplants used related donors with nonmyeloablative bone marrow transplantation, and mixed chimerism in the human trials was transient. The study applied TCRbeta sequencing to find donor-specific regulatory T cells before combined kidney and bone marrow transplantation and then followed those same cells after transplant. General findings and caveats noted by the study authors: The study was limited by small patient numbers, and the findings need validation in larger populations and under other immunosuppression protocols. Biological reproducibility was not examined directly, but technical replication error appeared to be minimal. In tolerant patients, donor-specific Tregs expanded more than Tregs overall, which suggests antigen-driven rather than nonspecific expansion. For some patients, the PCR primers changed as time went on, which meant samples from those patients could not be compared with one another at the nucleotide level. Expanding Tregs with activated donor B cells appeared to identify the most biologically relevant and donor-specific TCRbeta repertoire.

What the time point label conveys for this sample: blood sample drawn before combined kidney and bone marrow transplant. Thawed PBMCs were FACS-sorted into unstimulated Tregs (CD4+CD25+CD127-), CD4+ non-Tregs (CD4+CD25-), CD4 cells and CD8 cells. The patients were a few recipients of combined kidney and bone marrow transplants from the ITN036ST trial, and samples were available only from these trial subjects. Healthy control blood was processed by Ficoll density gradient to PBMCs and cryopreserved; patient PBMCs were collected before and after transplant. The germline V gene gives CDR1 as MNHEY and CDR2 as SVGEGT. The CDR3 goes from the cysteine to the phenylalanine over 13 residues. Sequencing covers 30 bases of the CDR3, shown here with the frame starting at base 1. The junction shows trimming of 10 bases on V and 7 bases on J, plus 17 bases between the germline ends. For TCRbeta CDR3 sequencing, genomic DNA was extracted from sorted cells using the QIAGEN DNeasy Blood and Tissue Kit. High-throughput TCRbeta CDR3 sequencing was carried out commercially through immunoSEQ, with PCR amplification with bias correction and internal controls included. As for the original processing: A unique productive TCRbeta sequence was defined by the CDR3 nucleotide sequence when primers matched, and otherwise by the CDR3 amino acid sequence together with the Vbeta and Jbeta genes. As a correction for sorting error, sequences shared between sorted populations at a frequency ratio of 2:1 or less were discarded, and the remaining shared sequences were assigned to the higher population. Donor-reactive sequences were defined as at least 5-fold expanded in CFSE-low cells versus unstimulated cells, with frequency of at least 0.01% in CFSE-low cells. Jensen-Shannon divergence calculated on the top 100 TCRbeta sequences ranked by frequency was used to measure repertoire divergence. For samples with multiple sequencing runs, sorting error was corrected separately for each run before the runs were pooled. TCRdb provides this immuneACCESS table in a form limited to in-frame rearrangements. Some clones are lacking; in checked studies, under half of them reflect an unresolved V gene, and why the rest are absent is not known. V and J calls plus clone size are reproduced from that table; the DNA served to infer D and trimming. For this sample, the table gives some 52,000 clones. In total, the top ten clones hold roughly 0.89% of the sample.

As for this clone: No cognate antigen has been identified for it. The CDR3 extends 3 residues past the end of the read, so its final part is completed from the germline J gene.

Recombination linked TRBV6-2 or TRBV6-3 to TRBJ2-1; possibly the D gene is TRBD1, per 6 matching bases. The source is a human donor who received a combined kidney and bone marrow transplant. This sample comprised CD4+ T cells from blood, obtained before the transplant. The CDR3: CAIRRSQGNEQFF. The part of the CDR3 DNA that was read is TGTGCCATCCGGCGGAGCCAGGGGAATGAG.